Each of the 10 T cell receptor beta chains below was sequenced from the same sample in a study of blood T cell repertoires in COVID-19 (dated by TCRdb to the early 2020s). Receptor amplification or capture employed the immunoSEQ multiplex PCR assay. TCRdb carries this immuneACCESS record with in-frame sequences only. Its versions omit some clonotypes, under half of them owing to an unresolved V gene in the studies checked, with the rest unexplained. This sample has 150,000 to 200,000 clones in its table, and around 87% of those were observed once. 2.5% to 3% of the sample lies in the top ten. Sequencing was carried out using peripheral blood. The receptor source for this set is an elderly woman with COVID-19, enrolled during active disease.

The chain recombines TRBV4-1 with TRBJ2-7; 7 nucleotides line up with TRBD2. The germline gives CDR1 MGHRA, CDR2 YSYEKL. CDR3 length equals 14 residues. V dropped 9 bases and J dropped 3; count of bases not matched to a gene: 11. The CDR3 DNA reads as TGCGCCAGTGAGCCGTGGGAGGGAAGCTACGAGCAGTACTTC. Encoded protein: CASEPWEGSYEQYF.

The chain recombines TRBV20-1 with TRBJ1-2; the D gene is possibly TRBD1 (6 bases). The CDR3 length is 17 residues. Germline V gives CDR1 DFQATT, CDR2 SNEGSKA (reference sequence). Trimming left V 3 bases short and J 4 bases short, with 24 bases between. The CDR3 nucleotides are TGCAGTGCTAGTGAGGGCGATAGGGGGGGGTATGCCTATGGCTACACCTTC. Its protein is CSASEGDRGGYAYGYTF.

In this sample, this clone turned up a few times. This chain links TRBV5-1 with TRBJ2-3, with unresolved D. CDR3 length: 12 residues. The germline V gene encodes CDR1 SGHRS and CDR2 YFSETQ. The V gene lost 2 bases and the J gene lost 5 bases, with 6 bases spanning the gap. The CDR3 reads CASSLIGDTQYF. CDR3 in DNA: TGCGCCAGCAGCTTAATCGGAGATACGCAGTATTTT.

This chain connects TRBV28 to TRBJ1-1; D might be TRBD1 (5 bases). This CDR3 has 14 amino acids. CDR1 is MDHEN, CDR2 SYDVKM, per germline. Trimming removed 5 bases from V and 4 bases from J, with 14 bases in between. The CDR3 sequence: CASSPYVQGTEAFF. In DNA form, the CDR3 reads TGTGCCAGCAGTCCGTACGTCCAGGGCACTGAAGCTTTCTTT. The full variable domain, completed using reference TRBV28 and TRBJ1-1, is DVKVTQSSRYLVKRTGEKVFLECVQDMDHENMFWYRQDPGLGLRLIYFSYDVKMKEKGDIPEGYSVSREKKERFSLILESASTNQTSMYLCASSPYVQGTEAFFGQGTRLTVV.

The V and J genes are TRBV19 and TRBJ1-2; D is possibly TRBD1 (5 bases). CDR1 is LNHDA, CDR2 SQIVND, per germline (reference sequence). The CDR3 has 15 residues. The V end was cut by 6 bases, the J end by 3 bases, with 17 bases between. CDR3 residues: CASSSPGHPDYGYTF. CDR3 nucleotide sequence: TGTGCCAGTAGCTCCCCCGGACACCCAGACTATGGCTACACCTTC.

This clone was observed a handful of times. This chain joins TRBV28 and TRBJ1-5; 7 bases match TRBD1. V gave up 7 bases and J gave up 6 bases; unmatched junction bases: 9. The CDR3 is made up of 14 amino acids. Germline CDR1 and CDR2: MDHEN and SYDVKM. CDR3 sequence (DNA): TGTGCCAGCACGACAGGGAGAGTGACTCAGCCCCAGCATTTT. Translation gives CASTTGRVTQPQHF. Full variable domain (outside the CDR3, taken from reference TRBV28 and TRBJ1-5): DVKVTQSSRYLVKRTGEKVFLECVQDMDHENMFWYRQDPGLGLRLIYFSYDVKMKEKGDIPEGYSVSREKKERFSLILESASTNQTSMYLCASTTGRVTQPQHFGDGTRLSIL.

CDR3 sequence: CASSLWGGQPQHF. The DNA of the CDR3 is TGTGCCAGCAGTTTATGGGGGGGGCAGCCCCAGCATTTT. The rearrangement links TRBV27 to TRBJ1-5; possibly TRBD1 for D (5 bases). CDR3 length equals 13 residues. Looked up from germline, CDR1 is MNHEY and CDR2 is SMNVEV (reference sequence). Trimming took off 1 base at V and 7 bases at J, with 8 bases between the two ends.

The chain joins TRBV6-6 to TRBJ2-7; D call uncertain. Germline CDR1 MNHNY, CDR2 SVGAGI (reference sequence). This CDR3 spans 13 amino acids. V was shortened by 4 bases and J by 7 bases, with 14 bases between the two germline ends. CDR3 DNA: TGTGCCAGCAGTTCCGTGCCGACGAGGGAGCAGTACTTC. Encoded protein: CASSSVPTREQYF.

The V and J genes are TRBV28 and TRBJ2-2; 8 positions agree with TRBD2. After removal of 2 bases from V and 6 bases from J, the junction contained 14 bases not matched to a gene. CDR3 length equals 18 residues. Germline CDR1 and CDR2: MDHEN and SYDVKM. As DNA, the CDR3 is TGTGCCAGCAGTTTACACCCTCCCGGGACTAGTTTGTCCGGGGAGCTGTTTTTT. Translation: CASSLHPPGTSLSGELFF.

In its sample, this clone was seen once. This chain uses TRBV3-1 (or the pseudogene TRBV3-2) with TRBJ2-3, with a tentative D call TRBD2 (5 bases). The CDR3 contains 17 residues. Germline CDR1 reads LGHDT; CDR2 reads YNNKEL (reference sequence). V lost 1 base and J 0 bases, leaving 14 bases between the germline ends. The CDR3 is CASSQVLSGASTDTQYF. CDR3 nucleotides: TGTGCCAGCAGCCAAGTTCTAAGCGGAGCCAGCACAGATACGCAGTATTTT.